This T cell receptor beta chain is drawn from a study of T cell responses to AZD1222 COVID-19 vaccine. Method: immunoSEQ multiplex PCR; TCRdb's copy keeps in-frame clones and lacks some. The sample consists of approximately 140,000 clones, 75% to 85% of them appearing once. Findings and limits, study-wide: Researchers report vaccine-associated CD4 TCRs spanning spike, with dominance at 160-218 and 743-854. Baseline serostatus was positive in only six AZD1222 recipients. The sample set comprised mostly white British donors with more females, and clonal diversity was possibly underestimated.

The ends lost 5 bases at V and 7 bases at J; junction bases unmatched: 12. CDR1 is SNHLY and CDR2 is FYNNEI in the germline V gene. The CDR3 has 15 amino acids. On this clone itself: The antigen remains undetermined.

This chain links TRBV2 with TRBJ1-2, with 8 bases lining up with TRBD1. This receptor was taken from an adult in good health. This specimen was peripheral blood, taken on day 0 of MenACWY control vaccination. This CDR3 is CASSSSRQGASGYTF. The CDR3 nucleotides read TGTGCCAGCAGTTCCTCGAGGCAGGGGGCTTCTGGCTACACCTTC. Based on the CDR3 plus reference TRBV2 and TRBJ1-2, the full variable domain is EPEVTQTPSHQVTQMGQEVILRCVPISNHLYFYWYRQILGQKVEFLVSFYNNEISEKSEIFDDQFSVERPDGSNFTLKIRSTKLEDSAMYFCASSSSRQGASGYTFGSGTRLTVV.